The clone carrying this T cell receptor (beta chain) showed up just a few times. Just one base apart from a much larger clone, this may be a read error. CDR1 is SGDLS, CDR2 YYNGEE, per germline. This CDR3 contains 15 residues. Primed by a sample-barcoded 5' primer and a J-beta primer mix, a second PCR proceeded for about 6 to 11 cycles. TCRdb reanalysed the 5' RACE reads using MiXCR and keeps one entry per CDR3 protein. The data hold about 930,000 distinct CDR3 sequences, with under 35% observed a single time. The sample belongs to a study of blood T cells in healthy people across ages. These data were also filed under a second study, of T cells of mothers and their children.

This rearrangement joins TRBV9 to TRBJ2-1, with 7 bases matching TRBD2. Matching the DNA end better, TRBJ2-7 makes the J call doubtful. The sequenced sample was blood. This TCR was sampled from a woman aged 35 to 49 in good health. The CDR3 is CASSRGGSSYNEQYF. The CDR3 DNA is TGTGCCAGCAGCCGCGGGGGAAGCTCCTACAATGAGCAGTACTTC.